Described below is a single T cell receptor beta chain sequence and its context. Original handling: Quantification of nucleated cells was approximated via reference gene primer amplification. Profiling relied on immunoSEQ multiplex PCR, and the TCRdb table lists in-frame clones only, not all of them. From that table come the V and J calls and clone size; the DNA was used to work out D and trimming. This sample has a few hundred thousand clones, with approximately 90% found just once. The CDR3 consists of 16 residues. Germline V CDR1 and CDR2: MNHEY, SVGAGI. The V and J ends lost 2 bases and 2 bases, in that order; junction bases with no gene match: 7. This sample is part of a study of blood T cell repertoires in COVID-19.

The gene calls are TRBV6-5 and TRBJ2-7; TRBD1 agrees at 9 bases. The specimen sequenced was peripheral blood. The source is a woman aged 25 to 45 with COVID-19, enrolled during active disease. In nucleotides, the CDR3 is TGTGCCAGCAGTTACCCGTCAGGGACAGGGACCTACGAGCAGTACTTC. Translated, it gives CASSYPSGTGTYEQYF.